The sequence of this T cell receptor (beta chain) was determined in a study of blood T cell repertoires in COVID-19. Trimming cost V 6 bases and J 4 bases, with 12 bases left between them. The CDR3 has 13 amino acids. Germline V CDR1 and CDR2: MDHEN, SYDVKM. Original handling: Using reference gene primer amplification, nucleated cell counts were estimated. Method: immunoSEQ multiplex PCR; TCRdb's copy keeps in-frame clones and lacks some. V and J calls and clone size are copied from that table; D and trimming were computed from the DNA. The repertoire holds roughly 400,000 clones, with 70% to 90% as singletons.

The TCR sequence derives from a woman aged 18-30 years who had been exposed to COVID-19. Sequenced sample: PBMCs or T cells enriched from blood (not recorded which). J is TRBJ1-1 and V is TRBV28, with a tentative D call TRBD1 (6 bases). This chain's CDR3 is CASSVTGSTEAFF. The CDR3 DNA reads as TGTGCCAGCAGCGTAACAGGGAGCACTGAAGCTTTCTTT. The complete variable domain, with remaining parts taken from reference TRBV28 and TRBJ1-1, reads DVKVTQSSRYLVKRTGEKVFLECVQDMDHENMFWYRQDPGLGLRLIYFSYDVKMKEKGDIPEGYSVSREKKERFSLILESASTNQTSMYLCASSVTGSTEAFFGQGTRLTVV.